This TCR beta chain was sequenced during a study of blood T cell repertoires in COVID-19. Trimming cost V 4 bases and J 8 bases; bases outside gene matches: 4. The CDR3 contains 12 residues. CDR1 and CDR2 (germline): SGHRS, YFSETQ. The age range of participants was 18 to 89 years, with residence in about two dozen US areas. Libraries were prepared by immunoSEQ multiplex PCR; TCRdb keeps only in-frame clonotypes and omits some of them. The profile shows about 300,000 clones, 89% of them singletons. The chain joins TRBV5-1 to TRBJ1-2; 8 nucleotides align to TRBD1. Sequencing was done on a sample of PBMCs or T cells enriched from blood (not recorded which). This clonotype was sampled from a woman in her forties or fifties who had been exposed to COVID-19. The CDR3 bases are TGCGCCAGCAGCCCAGGGGGCCAAGGCTACACCTTC. Residues: CASSPGGQGYTF.